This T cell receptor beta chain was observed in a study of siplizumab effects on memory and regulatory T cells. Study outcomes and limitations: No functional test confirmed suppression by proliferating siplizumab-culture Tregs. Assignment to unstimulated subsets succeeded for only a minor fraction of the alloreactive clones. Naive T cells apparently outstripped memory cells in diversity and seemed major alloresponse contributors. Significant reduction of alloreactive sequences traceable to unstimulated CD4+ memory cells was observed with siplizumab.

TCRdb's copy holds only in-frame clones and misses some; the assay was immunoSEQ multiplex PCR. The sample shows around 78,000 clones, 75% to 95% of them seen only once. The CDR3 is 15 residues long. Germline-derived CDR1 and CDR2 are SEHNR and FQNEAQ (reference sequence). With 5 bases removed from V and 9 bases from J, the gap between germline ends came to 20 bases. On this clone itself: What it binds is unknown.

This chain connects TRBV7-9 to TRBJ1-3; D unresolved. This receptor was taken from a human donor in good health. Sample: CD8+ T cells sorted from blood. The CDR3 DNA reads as TGTGCCAGCAGCCAATGGGCTTCTCCGGGGAGCACCATATATTTT. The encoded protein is CASSQWASPGSTIYF.